This T cell receptor beta chain emerged from a study of blood T cell repertoires in COVID-19. As for the study in general: Sites in the United States, Italy and Spain provided acute and convalescent COVID-19 samples. PBMCs, B-cell-depleted T cells, or T cells provided the cDNA or gDNA that made up the material.

This CDR3 is built from 16 residues. Germline V lookup: CDR1 GTSNPN, CDR2 SVGIG (reference sequence). Trimming removed 1 base at V and 0 bases at J, with 12 bases between. Original data processing: Scientists estimated how many nucleated cells there were by amplifying reference gene primers. Assay: immunoSEQ multiplex PCR; the TCRdb copy retains only in-frame clones and omits some. V, J and clone size were drawn from that table, and D and trimming were deduced from the DNA. This sample has more than 65,000 clones, with around 83% found just once. The sequenced sample consisted of peripheral blood. The rearrangement uses TRBV30 and TRBJ1-4; D perhaps matches TRBD1 (6 bases). This TCR came from an elderly woman with acute or convalescent COVID-19. The CDR3: CAWSATRQATNEKLFF. The CDR3 DNA sequence: TGTGCCTGGAGTGCAACAAGACAGGCAACTAATGAAAAACTGTTTTTT.